These 31 T cell receptor beta chains came from one sample sequenced in a study of blood T cell repertoires in COVID-19. Clones were sequenced by immunoSEQ multiplex PCR, and TCRdb holds only the in-frame ones, with some missing. The table records nearly 250,000 clones, roughly 85% of them present only once. The specimen sequenced was PBMCs or T cells enriched from blood (not recorded which). These receptors were obtained from a woman aged 45-60 years with acute COVID-19.

The chain is built from TRBV19 and TRBJ2-1; D is ambiguous. Germline assignment: CDR1 LNHDA and CDR2 SQIVND (reference sequence). The CDR3 is made up of 14 amino acids. CDR3: CASRSRLAHNEQFF. CDR3 bases: TGTGCTAGCCGTAGCCGCCTCGCCCACAATGAGCAGTTCTTC.

V gene TRBV11-2 combines with J gene TRBJ2-2, with 10 bases lining up with TRBD2. Trimming took 8 bases from V and 1 from J; bases not matched to a gene: 7. This CDR3 contains 16 residues. Germline V gene sequence: CDR1 SGHAT, CDR2 FQNNGV. The DNA of the CDR3 is TGTGCCAGCGAGTCAGCGGGGGGGCGGAACACCGGGGAGCTGTTTTTT. Encoded protein: CASESAGGRNTGELFF. Filled out from reference TRBV11-2 and TRBJ2-2, the complete variable domain reads EAGVAQSPRYKIIEKRQSVAFWCNPISGHATLYWYQQILGQGPKLLIQFQNNGVVDDSQLPKDRFSAERLKGVDSTLKIQPAKLEDSAVYLCASESAGGRNTGELFFGEGSRLTVL.

Comment on this clone: The same CDR3 can be traced to other DNA sequences in this sample. The chain has TRBV19 and TRBJ1-4; 9 nucleotides agree with TRBD1. CDR3 length: 15 amino acids. Looked up from germline, CDR1 is LNHDA and CDR2 is SQIVND (reference sequence). Losses at the gene ends were 6 bases for V and 8 bases for J; bases not matched to a gene: 10. As DNA, the CDR3 is TGTGCCAGTAGCCTGGACAGGGGAGGAAAGGAAAAACTGTTTTTT. Its protein is CASSLDRGGKEKLFF.

The chain couples TRBV7-2 to TRBJ2-1; no clear D. V was shortened by 1 base and J by 1 base, with 8 bases between the two germline ends. CDR3 size: 15 residues. Per the germline V gene, CDR1 is SGHTA and CDR2 is FQGNSA. The CDR3 region is CASSLGSVSYNEQFF. The CDR3 DNA reads TGTGCCAGCAGCTTAGGGTCGGTTTCCTACAATGAGCAGTTCTTC. Drawing the rest from reference TRBV7-2 and TRBJ2-1, the complete variable domain is GAGVSQSPSNKVTEKGKDVELRCDPISGHTALYWYRQSLGQGLEFLIYFQGNSAPDKSGLPSDRFSAERTGGSVSTLTIQRTQQEDSAVYLCASSLGSVSYNEQFFGPGTRLTVL.

The V and J genes are TRBV7-9 and TRBJ1-2, with 8 bases matching TRBD1. After removal of 1 base from V and 8 bases from J, the junction contained 6 bases not matched to a gene. The germline V gene has CDR1 SEHNR and CDR2 FQNEAQ (reference sequence). This CDR3 region has 14 residues. CDR3 nucleotides: TGTGCCAGCAGCTTAGAGGACAGGGACGGGGGCTACACCTTC. Encoded protein: CASSLEDRDGGYTF. Variable domain in full (rest from reference TRBV7-9 and TRBJ1-2): DTGVSQNPRHKITKRGQNVTFRCDPISEHNRLYWYRQTLGQGPEFLTYFQNEAQLEKSRLLSDRFSAERPKGSFSTLEIQRTEQGDSAMYLCASSLEDRDGGYTFGSGTRLTVV.

The V gene is TRBV6-5, the J gene TRBJ2-3, with a tentative D call TRBD2 (5 bases). The CDR3 extends over 12 amino acids. CDR1 and CDR2 (germline): MNHEY, SVGAGI. V lost 8 bases and J 4 bases, leaving 10 bases between the germline ends. The CDR3 DNA reads as TGTGCCAGCGAGGGTGGGTCAGATACGCAGTATTTT. Its translation: CASEGGSDTQYF.

The chain combines TRBV23-1 with TRBJ1-3, with D hard to call. TRBV23-1 is reported as an ORF; its role is uncertain. This CDR3 is built from 15 residues. V lost 4 bases to trimming and J lost 0 bases, with 10 bases between them. The CDR3 DNA sequence: TGCGCCAGCAGTCTGGCGGATAGCTCTGGAAACACCATATATTTT. Residues: CASSLADSSGNTIYF.

As for this clone: The sample has other DNA sequences that encode this CDR3 too. This chain links TRBV10-3 with TRBJ1-1; D remains ambiguous. With 3 bases removed from V and 4 bases from J, the gap between germline ends came to 9 bases. The germline V gene has CDR1 ENHRY and CDR2 SYGVKD. The CDR3 extends over 13 amino acids. In DNA, the CDR3 is TGTGCCATCAGTGACAAGGGAGGCACTGAAGCTTTCTTT. Protein: CAISDKGGTEAFF.

The chain is built from TRBV5-6 and TRBJ1-1; D remains ambiguous. The V and J ends lost 1 base and 8 bases respectively, with 6 bases between them. Germline V gene lookup returns CDR1 SGHDT and CDR2 YYEEEE. The CDR3 loop spans 11 amino acids. This chain's CDR3 is CASSLKQEAFF. DNA for the CDR3: TGTGCCAGCAGCTTGAAGCAAGAAGCTTTCTTT.

The rearrangement links TRBV14 to TRBJ2-3; D gene unclear. With 2 bases removed from V and 0 bases from J, the gap between germline ends came to 9 bases. The CDR3 covers 15 residues. The germline V gene has CDR1 SGHDN and CDR2 FVKESK. CDR3 sequence: CASSQYTASTDTQYF. CDR3 in DNA: TGTGCCAGCAGCCAATACACCGCTAGCACAGATACGCAGTATTTT. The variable domain in full, with the rest retrieved from reference TRBV14 and TRBJ2-3, is EAGVTQFPSHSVIEKGQTVTLRCDPISGHDNLYWYRRVMGKEIKFLLHFVKESKQDESGMPNNRFLAERTGGTYSTLKVQPAELEDSGVYFCASSQYTASTDTQYFGPGTRLTVL.

The rearrangement links TRBV4-3 to TRBJ1-6, with 9 bases lining up with TRBD1. J gave up 11 bases and V 3 bases, and 8 bases lay outside the gene matches. The CDR3 loop spans 15 amino acids. CDR1 is LGHNA and CDR2 is YSLEER in the germline V gene. In nucleotides, the CDR3 is TGCGCCAGCAGCCAGGCCGGGACAGGGTTCACACCCCTCCACTTT. This sequence encodes CASSQAGTGFTPLHF.

This sequence joins TRBV28 and TRBJ1-1; possible D gene TRBD1, 6 bases. The V and J ends lost 4 bases and 5 bases respectively, with 8 bases between them. There are 12 residues in the CDR3. The germline CDR1 and CDR2 sequences are MDHEN and SYDVKM. DNA of the CDR3: TGTGCCAGCAGTTGGGGGCGGACTGAAGCTTTCTTT. Its protein product is CASSWGRTEAFF.

This rearrangement joins TRBV6-5 to TRBJ2-7, with 8 bases lining up with TRBD1. V shed 6 bases and J 2 bases; nucleotides not matched to a gene: 6. CDR1 is MNHEY, CDR2 SVGAGI, per germline. This CDR3 comprises 14 residues. The CDR3 DNA reads as TGTGCCAGCAGGGTTGGACAGGGCACCTACGAGCAGTACTTC. Its protein product is CASRVGQGTYEQYF.

This clone was picked up a small number of times. The chain links TRBV6-5 to TRBJ1-5; tentatively, D is TRBD1 (6 bases). CDR1 and CDR2 (germline): MNHEY, SVGAGI. V was clipped by 2 bases and J by 11 bases, with 19 bases between them. The length of the CDR3 is 15 residues. The chain's CDR3 is CASSYRAGDPRSQHF. Here the CDR3 DNA reads TGTGCCAGCAGTTACCGCGCAGGGGATCCTAGGTCCCAGCATTTT.

The V and J genes are TRBV27 and TRBJ2-7; possibly TRBD1 for D (5 bases). The germline V gene has CDR1 MNHEY and CDR2 SMNVEV (reference sequence). The CDR3 consists of 13 residues. Trimming left V 5 bases short and J 1 base short, with 9 bases between. The CDR3 region has the DNA TGTGCCAGCAGTGCCACAGGTTCCTACGAGCAGTACTTC. It codes for CASSATGSYEQYF.

This chain uses TRBV19 with TRBJ1-5; a possible D gene is TRBD1 (6 bases). There are 17 residues in the CDR3. Germline V gene lookup returns CDR1 LNHDA and CDR2 SQIVND (reference sequence). V was cut by 4 bases and J by 0 bases, with 16 bases left in between. As DNA, the CDR3 is TGTGCCAGTAGTAAACGGACAGCCCAGAATAGCAATCAGCCCCAGCATTTT. Its protein is CASSKRTAQNSNQPQHF. The full variable domain, rest sourced from reference TRBV19 and TRBJ1-5, is DGGITQSPKYLFRKEGQNVTLSCEQNLNHDAMYWYRQDPGQGLRLIYYSQIVNDFQKGDIAEGYSVSREKKESFPLTVTSAQKNPTAFYLCASSKRTAQNSNQPQHFGDGTRLSIL.

The CDR3 region is CASSPTRGELRTEAFF. The CDR3 nucleotides read TGTGCCAGTAGCCCGACTCGGGGAGAGTTAAGAACTGAAGCTTTCTTT. This chain joins TRBV19 and TRBJ1-1; D is unresolved. Between the trimmed V and J ends, which lost 6 bases and 5 bases, there was a span of 22 bases. There are 16 residues in the CDR3. Germline-derived CDR1 and CDR2 are LNHDA and SQIVND (reference sequence).

The chain joins TRBV6-2 or TRBV6-3 to TRBJ1-2; D unclear. Germline V gene data show CDR1 as MNHEY and CDR2 as SVGEGT. The V end lost 0 bases, the J end lost 3 bases, and 17 bases lay between the germline ends. There are 17 residues in the CDR3. The CDR3: CASSYSSFGSVDYGYTF. The DNA of the CDR3 is TGTGCCAGCAGTTACTCGAGCTTCGGTTCGGTGGACTATGGCTACACCTTC.

The V gene is TRBV5-1, the J gene TRBJ1-1; D unclear. Trimming cost V 0 bases and J 8 bases, with 17 bases left between them. Germline V gene data show CDR1 as SGHRS and CDR2 as YFSETQ. The CDR3 contains 15 residues. The CDR3 coding sequence is TGCGCCAGCAGCTTGGCTAACGACCTGGCCGGGGAAGCTTTCTTT. It translates to CASSLANDLAGEAFF.

This sequence joins TRBV12-5 and TRBJ1-1; D call uncertain. The ends were cut back, 8 bases at V and 8 bases at J, with 12 bases in the middle. The CDR3 has 11 residues. Germline values: CDR1 LGHNT, CDR2 FRNRAP. As DNA, the CDR3 is TGTGCTAGTAGCGTGGGTCAAGAAGCTTTCTTT. It encodes CASSVGQEAFF.

This clone appeared a few times. The rearrangement links TRBV14 to TRBJ2-1; no reliable D call. Trimming took off 4 bases at V and 0 bases at J, with 13 bases between the two ends. This CDR3 has 16 residues. In germline, CDR1 is SGHDN, CDR2 FVKESK. The CDR3 coding sequence is TGTGCCAGCAGCCGTCCTTTGCCTAGCTCCTACAATGAGCAGTTCTTC. As protein: CASSRPLPSSYNEQFF. Full variable domain (missing parts from reference TRBV14 and TRBJ2-1): EAGVTQFPSHSVIEKGQTVTLRCDPISGHDNLYWYRRVMGKEIKFLLHFVKESKQDESGMPNNRFLAERTGGTYSTLKVQPAELEDSGVYFCASSRPLPSSYNEQFFGPGTRLTVL.

The V call is TRBV10-2, the J call TRBJ1-2, with 7 bases fitting TRBD1. CDR3 length: 13 amino acids. Germline CDR1 is WSHSY and CDR2 is SAAADI. Trimming at V came to 2 bases and at J to 4 bases, leaving 1 base not matched to a gene. CDR3 DNA: TGCGCCAGCAGTGAGGGGGACAGCTATGGCTACACCTTC. This translates into CASSEGDSYGYTF.

The chain links TRBV14 to TRBJ1-2, with 9 bases lining up with TRBD1. The CDR3 spans 15 residues. The germline CDR1 and CDR2 sequences are SGHDN and FVKESK. The V segment lost 4 bases and the J segment 2 bases; nucleotides outside the gene matches: 5. DNA of the CDR3: TGTGCCAGCAGCCGGACGGGACAGGGCAACTATGGCTACACCTTC. It is translated as CASSRTGQGNYGYTF.

The chain couples TRBV20-1 to TRBJ1-1, with unresolved D. CDR1 and CDR2 from the germline V gene are DFQATT and SNEGSKA (reference sequence). The germline V and J ends were trimmed by 3 bases and 0 bases, with 8 bases remaining between them. The CDR3 sequence is 13 residues long. Here the CDR3 reads CSASWQMNTEAFF. For the CDR3, the DNA is TGCAGTGCTAGTTGGCAGATGAACACTGAAGCTTTCTTT.

The table lists this clone with a count of one. The J gene is TRBJ2-2, the V gene TRBV6-5; no reliable D call. Germline CDR1 reads MNHEY; CDR2 reads SVGAGI. This CDR3 is 16 amino acids long. Trimming removed 2 bases from V and 0 bases from J, with 10 bases in between. This CDR3 reads CASSYSLFANTGELFF. In DNA form, the CDR3 reads TGTGCCAGCAGTTACAGTCTATTCGCGAACACCGGGGAGCTGTTTTTT.

V is TRBV30 and J is TRBJ1-2; a weak D match, TRBD1 (5 bases). The CDR3 is made up of 13 amino acids. CDR1 is GTSNPN, CDR2 SVGIG, per germline (reference sequence). V lost 4 bases and J 4 bases, leaving 13 bases between the germline ends. CDR3 residues: CAWKNTGVYGYTF. DNA of the CDR3: TGTGCCTGGAAAAACACAGGCGTCTATGGCTACACCTTC.

This chain uses TRBV4-1 with TRBJ2-2; D unresolved. The CDR3 sequence is 14 residues long. The V end was cut by 6 bases, the J end by 5 bases, with 13 bases between. Germline CDR1 and CDR2: MGHRA and YSYEKL. For the CDR3, the DNA is TGCGCCAGCAGAGATGGGCCGGAAACCGGGGAGCTGTTTTTT. Translated: CASRDGPETGELFF.

This clone has only a few counts. This chain links TRBV9 with TRBJ1-1; D is ambiguous. The germline V and J ends were trimmed by 2 bases and 0 bases, with 8 bases remaining between them. CDR1 is SGDLS and CDR2 is YYNGEE in the germline V gene. This CDR3 is built from 14 residues. In DNA form, the CDR3 reads TGTGCCAGCAGCGTGCGGGATTTGAACACTGAAGCTTTCTTT. Translated: CASSVRDLNTEAFF.

The rearrangement uses TRBV28 and TRBJ1-6; a weak D match, TRBD1 (5 bases). The CDR3 is made up of 14 amino acids. Trimming took 2 bases from V and 6 from J, leaving 8 bases between them. Looked up from germline, CDR1 is MDHEN and CDR2 is SYDVKM. The CDR3 DNA reads as TGTGCCAGCAGTTTAGCAGGGATTAATTCACCCCTCCACTTT. Encoded protein: CASSLAGINSPLHF. Combining the CDR3 with reference TRBV28 and TRBJ1-6 gives the whole variable domain DVKVTQSSRYLVKRTGEKVFLECVQDMDHENMFWYRQDPGLGLRLIYFSYDVKMKEKGDIPEGYSVSREKKERFSLILESASTNQTSMYLCASSLAGINSPLHFGNGTRLTVT.

The rearrangement joins TRBV5-6 to TRBJ2-6; no firm D call. CDR1 SGHDT and CDR2 YYEEEE come from the germline V gene. The V end was cut by 3 bases, the J end by 12 bases, with 10 bases between. The CDR3 length is 12 residues. CDR3: CASSSLLLVLTF. CDR3 sequence (DNA): TGTGCCAGCAGCTCCCTCCTCCTCGTCCTGACTTTC.

V and J are TRBV27 and TRBJ1-2, with 10 bases matching TRBD1. The trim removed 5 bases at V and 7 bases at J, leaving 10 bases unmatched. Per germline, CDR1 MNHEY and CDR2 SMNVEV (reference sequence). This CDR3 has 15 amino acids. The DNA of the CDR3 is TGTGCCAGCAGTCCCAGACAGGGGGCGCCCTCTGGCTACACCTTC. Translating gives CASSPRQGAPSGYTF.